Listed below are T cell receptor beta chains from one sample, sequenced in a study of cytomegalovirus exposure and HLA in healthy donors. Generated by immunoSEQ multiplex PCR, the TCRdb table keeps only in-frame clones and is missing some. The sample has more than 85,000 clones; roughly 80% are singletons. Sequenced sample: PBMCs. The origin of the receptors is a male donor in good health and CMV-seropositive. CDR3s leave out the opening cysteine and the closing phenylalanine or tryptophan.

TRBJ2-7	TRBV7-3	ASSWTGTGPDEQY
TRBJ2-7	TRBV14	ASSQSPDWTYEQY
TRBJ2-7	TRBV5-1	ASSLDRGAYEQY
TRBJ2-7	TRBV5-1	ASSFAGYYDEQY
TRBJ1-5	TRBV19	ASSPSPGQGGNQPQH
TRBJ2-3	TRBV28	ASSLHVQRAYSTDTQY
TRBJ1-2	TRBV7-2	ASSRQGGDYGYT
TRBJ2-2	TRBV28	ASSLGLVAGELF
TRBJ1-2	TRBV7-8	ASSLNRVYGYT
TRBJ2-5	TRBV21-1	ASSKATASGYQETQY
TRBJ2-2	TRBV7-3	ATGTGENTGELF
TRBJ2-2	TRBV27	ASSLGTGANTGELF
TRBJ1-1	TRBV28	ASTLPPDRRNTEAF
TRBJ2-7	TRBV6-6	ASSSAVQGIRYEQY
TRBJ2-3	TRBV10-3	AISPTSGTDTQY
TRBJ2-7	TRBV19	ASSPQGGKGSYEQY
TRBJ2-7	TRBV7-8	ASSLTGGRYEQY
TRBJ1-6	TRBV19	ASRPDGAGDSPLH
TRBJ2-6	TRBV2	ASSGSGANGLT
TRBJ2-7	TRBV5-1	ASSLGAVPSKQY
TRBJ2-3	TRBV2	ASNRDYTDTQY
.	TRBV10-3	AITPASLGEQY
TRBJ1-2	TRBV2	ASILDREYGYT
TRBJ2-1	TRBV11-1	ASSLFDSGNEQF
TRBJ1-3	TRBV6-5	ASSSPAGNTIY
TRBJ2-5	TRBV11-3	ASSPGTSGSSGETQY
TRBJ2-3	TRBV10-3	AIGTMNTQY
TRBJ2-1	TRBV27	ASRTTWTGAGDEQF
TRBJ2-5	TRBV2	ASSRLASQETQY
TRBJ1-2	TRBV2	ASRVRQNYGYT
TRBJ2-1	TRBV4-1	ASSHFRGSSYNEQF
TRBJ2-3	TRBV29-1	SVRPGPTDTQY
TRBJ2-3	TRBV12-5	ASGLDGRGRNTQY
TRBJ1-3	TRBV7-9	ASSLGSESGNTIY
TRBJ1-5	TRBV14	ASSQDLPRYSNQPQH
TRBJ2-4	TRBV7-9	ASSSTGGAKNIQY
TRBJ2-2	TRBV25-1	ASSEGQGPGELF
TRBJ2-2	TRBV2	ASSELTGELF
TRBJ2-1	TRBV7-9	ASSRSSGFSYNEQF
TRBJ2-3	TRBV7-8	ASSSGLRLDTQY
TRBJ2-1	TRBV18	ASSPGRTSGNEQF
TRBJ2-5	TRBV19	ASTTSGRETQY
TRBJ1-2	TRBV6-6	ASRPGTEPYGYT
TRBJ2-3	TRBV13	ASSLGLIGSADTQY
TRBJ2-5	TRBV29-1	SADDQDRPTQY
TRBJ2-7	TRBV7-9	ASSFSPYEQY
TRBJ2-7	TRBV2	ASGDSHSYEQY
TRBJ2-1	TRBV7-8	ASSLGRTDSYNEQF
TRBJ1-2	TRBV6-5	ASSYGGVDGYT
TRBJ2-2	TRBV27	ASRTGQGSTGELF
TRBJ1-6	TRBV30	ARTRGVRDNSPLH
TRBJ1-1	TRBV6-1	ASSEMTGTNTEAF
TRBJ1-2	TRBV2	ASSEQGQGLEGYT
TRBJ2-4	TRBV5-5	ASSLGLAGGFENIQY
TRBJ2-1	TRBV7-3	ASSRWGQGRSVVMNEQF
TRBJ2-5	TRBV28	ASSLRTGQGQETQY
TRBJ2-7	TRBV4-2	ASSQLAGTPSYEQY
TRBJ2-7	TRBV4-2	ASSRSWTSGNEQY
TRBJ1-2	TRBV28	ASSLPSMAQAYGYT
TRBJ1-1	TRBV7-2	ASSDQGNTEAS